The source of this T cell receptor (beta chain) is a study of blood T cell repertoires in COVID-19. On the study more broadly: The samples span acute and convalescent COVID-19 from the United States, Italy and Spain. Nucleic acid was either cDNA or gDNA, and it came from T cells, B-cell-depleted T cells, or PBMCs.

The sample holds one count of this clone. Per the original methods: Nucleated cell number was recorded as an estimate derived from reference gene primer amplification. Repertoires were generated with immunoSEQ multiplex PCR, while TCRdb's copy carries only in-frame clones and drops some. D and trimming were read from the DNA, whereas the V and J calls and clone size are those reported in that table. The repertoire holds about 150,000 clones, roughly 82% seen once, with about 6.8% in the top ten. The junction had 8 bases not matched to a gene; V was cut back by 5 bases and J by 5 bases. The CDR3 has 14 amino acids. Germline CDR1 SEHNR, CDR2 FQNEAQ (reference sequence).

V usage is TRBV7-9 and J usage is TRBJ1-2; 7 bases agree with TRBD1. The receptor comes from a woman aged 45-65 years in a cohort sampled during active or convalescent COVID-19. The sequenced sample was peripheral blood. The CDR3 loop is CASSRGDSPYGYTF. CDR3 nucleotides: TGTGCCAGCAGCCGAGGGGACAGCCCGTATGGCTACACCTTC.